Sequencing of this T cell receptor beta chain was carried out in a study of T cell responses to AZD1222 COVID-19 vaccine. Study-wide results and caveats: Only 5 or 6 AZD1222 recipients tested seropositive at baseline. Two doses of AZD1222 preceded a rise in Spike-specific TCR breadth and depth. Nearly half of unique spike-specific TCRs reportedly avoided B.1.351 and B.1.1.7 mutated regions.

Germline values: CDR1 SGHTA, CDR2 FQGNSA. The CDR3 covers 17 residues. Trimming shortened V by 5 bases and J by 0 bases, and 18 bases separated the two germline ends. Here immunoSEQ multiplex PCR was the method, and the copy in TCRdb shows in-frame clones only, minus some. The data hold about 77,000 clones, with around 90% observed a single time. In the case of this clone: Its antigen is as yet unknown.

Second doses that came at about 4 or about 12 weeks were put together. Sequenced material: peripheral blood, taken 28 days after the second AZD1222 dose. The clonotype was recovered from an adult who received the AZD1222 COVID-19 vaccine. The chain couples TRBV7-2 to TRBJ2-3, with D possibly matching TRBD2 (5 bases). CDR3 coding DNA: TGTGCCAGCAGCCCAAGGGAGTTAATACCTAGCACAGATACGCAGTATTTT. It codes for CASSPRELIPSTDTQYF.